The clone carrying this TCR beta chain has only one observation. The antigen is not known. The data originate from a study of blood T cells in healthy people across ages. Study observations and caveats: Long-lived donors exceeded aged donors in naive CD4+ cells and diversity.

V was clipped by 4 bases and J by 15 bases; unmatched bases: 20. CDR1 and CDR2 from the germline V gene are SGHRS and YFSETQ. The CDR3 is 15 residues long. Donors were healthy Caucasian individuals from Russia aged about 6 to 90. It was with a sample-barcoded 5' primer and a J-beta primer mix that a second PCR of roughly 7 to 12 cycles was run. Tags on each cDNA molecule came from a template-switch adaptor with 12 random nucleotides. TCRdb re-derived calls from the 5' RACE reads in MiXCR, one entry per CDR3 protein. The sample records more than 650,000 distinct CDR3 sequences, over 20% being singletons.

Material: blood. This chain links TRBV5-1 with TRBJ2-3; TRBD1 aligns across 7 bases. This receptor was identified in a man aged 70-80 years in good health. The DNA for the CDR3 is TGCGCCAGCAGCCTGTCGGACAGGAGCACAAATACGCTCTATTTT. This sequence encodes CASSLSDRSTNTLYF.